These 29 T cell receptor beta chains came from one sample sequenced in a study of blood T cell repertoires in COVID-19 (dated by TCRdb to about 2020). The method behind the library was the immunoSEQ multiplex PCR assay. In its TCRdb copy, this immuneACCESS table keeps in-frame sequences only and misses some clones. Where compared with another copy, unresolved V genes explain less than half of these, and the others have no known cause. This sample lists some 250,000 clones; around 85% were detected once. Of the sample, roughly 8% is held by the ten largest clones. The sample taken for sequencing was peripheral blood. The receptors derive from an elderly woman with acute or convalescent COVID-19.

The chain combines TRBV6-2 or TRBV6-3 with TRBJ1-2, with a weak D call TRBD1 (6 bases). The CDR3 has 18 residues. Germline V lookup: CDR1 MNHEY, CDR2 SVGEGT. V lost 2 bases, J lost 5 bases, and 24 bases lay in between. The CDR3 spells CASSYTPYDRILEYGYTF. CDR3 DNA: TGTGCCAGCAGTTACACGCCCTACGACAGGATTCTTGAATATGGCTACACCTTC.

Only one count was recorded for this clone. Here the CDR3 reads CASSPSSGPSSNQPQHF. The CDR3 DNA sequence: TGTGCCAGCTCACCCTCGTCAGGGCCTTCGAGCAATCAGCCCCAGCATTTT. The chain recombines TRBV18 with TRBJ1-5, with TRBD1 as a possible D gene (5 bases). This CDR3 contains 17 residues. Germline V gives CDR1 KGHSH, CDR2 LQKENI. Trimming cost V 3 bases and J 1 base, with 16 bases left between them.

The rearrangement links TRBV4-1 to TRBJ2-7; the D gene is possibly TRBD2 (5 bases). Trimming stripped 3 bases from V and 2 bases from J, with 17 bases between. The CDR3 consists of 16 residues. The germline V gene has CDR1 MGHRA and CDR2 YSYEKL. The DNA for the CDR3 is TGCGCCAGCAGCCACCCCAGTGGACTTTTCCCCTACGAGCAGTACTTC. This codes for CASSHPSGLFPYEQYF.

The CDR3 loop is CASSWGGYYGYTF. The CDR3 DNA sequence: TGTGCCAGCAGCTGGGGGGGATACTATGGCTACACCTTC. The chain joins TRBV6-2 or TRBV6-3 to TRBJ1-2; D may be TRBD1 (5 bases). Germline V CDR1 and CDR2: MNHEY, SVGEGT. This CDR3 region has 13 residues. Between the trimmed V and J ends, which lost 6 bases and 3 bases, there was a span of 11 bases.

This chain links TRBV21-1 with TRBJ2-7; the DNA was not compared with TRBD1, the D call given in the table. TRBV21-1 is assigned pseudogene status. The CDR3 length is 14 residues. CDR3 amino acids: CASRAWDRPYEQYF. DNA of the CDR3: TGTGCCAGCCGGGCCTGGGACAGACCCTACGAGCAGTACTTC.

The CDR3 sequence is CASGWDISNQPQHF. The CDR3 region has the DNA TGTGCTAGTGGTTGGGACATTAGCAATCAGCCCCAGCATTTT. The genes are TRBV12-5 and TRBJ1-5; TRBD1 might be the D (6 bases). CDR3 length: 14 residues. V lost 4 bases and J 0 bases, leaving 7 bases between the germline ends. The germline CDR1 and CDR2 sequences are LGHNT and FRNRAP.

This clone was detected ten times or more. The gene calls are TRBV25-1 and TRBJ1-2, with TRBD1 matching 9 bases. The CDR3 contains 13 residues. J gave up 3 bases and V 6 bases, and 2 bases lay outside the gene matches. Germline CDR1 is MGHDK and CDR2 is SYGVNS. The CDR3 loop is CASSTGGDYGYTF. The CDR3 bases are TGTGCCAGCAGCACAGGGGGCGACTATGGCTACACCTTC.

This clone was counted only a few times. The rearrangement joins TRBV3-1 (or the pseudogene TRBV3-2) to TRBJ2-2; TRBD1 agrees at 7 bases. The germline CDR1 and CDR2 sequences are LGHDT and YNNKEL (reference sequence). This CDR3 is built from 14 residues. V was pared by 8 bases and J by 2 bases, with 5 bases of the junction left unmatched. The CDR3 loop reads CASSQGINTGELFF. CDR3 coding DNA: TGTGCCAGCTCACAGGGGATAAACACCGGGGAGCTGTTTTTT.

This chain uses TRBV19 with TRBJ2-5, with a tentative D call TRBD2 (5 bases). The CDR3 extends over 12 amino acids. Germline CDR1 LNHDA, CDR2 SQIVND (reference sequence). Trimming cost V 6 bases and J 4 bases, with 9 bases left between them. CDR3 amino acids: CASSGLGETQYF. CDR3 DNA: TGTGCCAGTAGCGGACTTGGAGAGACCCAGTACTTC.

This clone was seen a single time. The chain couples TRBV2 to TRBJ2-7, with D maybe TRBD1 (6 bases). With 7 bases removed from V and 0 bases from J, the gap between germline ends came to 13 bases. This CDR3 spans 14 amino acids. Germline assignment: CDR1 SNHLY and CDR2 FYNNEI. The CDR3 nucleotides are TGTGCCAGCAAGCCTGCGGACAGCTCCTACGAGCAGTACTTC. Residues: CASKPADSSYEQYF.

This chain connects TRBV10-3 to TRBJ2-5; no clear D. The germline V gene encodes CDR1 ENHRY and CDR2 SYGVKD. V was clipped by 2 bases and J by 3 bases, with 7 bases between them. This CDR3 spans 13 amino acids. DNA of the CDR3: TGTGCCATCAGTGAGAGTTCAGAAGAGACCCAGTACTTC. Translating gives CAISESSEETQYF.

The J gene is TRBJ1-6, the V gene TRBV2; possible D gene TRBD1, 5 bases. V shed 8 bases and J shed 8 bases, with 16 bases lying between them. Germline CDR1 SNHLY, CDR2 FYNNEI. The CDR3 covers 14 residues. This CDR3 is CASQTGELDSPLHF. DNA for the CDR3: TGTGCCAGCCAAACGGGGGAATTGGATTCACCCCTCCACTTT.

The chain combines TRBV27 with TRBJ2-3, with D tentatively TRBD2 (7 bases). The CDR3 totals 15 residues. Germline lookup yields CDR1 MNHEY and CDR2 SMNVEV (reference sequence). Trimming shortened V by 3 bases and J by 0 bases, and 10 bases separated the two germline ends. The CDR3 reads CASSFGGRSTDTQYF. The CDR3 region has the DNA TGTGCCAGCAGTTTCGGGGGGCGGAGCACAGATACGCAGTATTTT.

This clone was seen more than once but under ten times. The rearrangement joins TRBV5-8 to TRBJ1-5; no reliable D call. Per the germline V gene, CDR1 is SGHTS and CDR2 is YDEGEE. V shed 4 bases and J shed 5 bases, with 10 bases lying between them. The CDR3 totals 13 residues. Here the CDR3 reads CASSRRSDQPQHF. The DNA of the CDR3 is TGTGCCAGCAGCCGGAGGTCAGATCAGCCCCAGCATTTT.

This chain joins TRBV5-5 and TRBJ2-1, with 9 bases aligning to TRBD2. The CDR3 runs to 16 residues. After removal of 7 bases from V and 0 bases from J, the junction contained 8 bases not matched to a gene. Germline V gene data show CDR1 as SGHKS and CDR2 as YYEKEE (reference sequence). The DNA for the CDR3 is TGTGCCAGCCGTTTGGCGGGAGGGAGCTCCTACAATGAGCAGTTCTTC. Amino acid sequence: CASRLAGGSSYNEQFF.

The rearrangement uses TRBV2 and TRBJ2-7, with TRBD2 as a possible D gene (6 bases). CDR1 is SNHLY, CDR2 FYNNEI, per germline. The V end lost 6 bases, the J end lost 3 bases, and 15 bases lay between the germline ends. The CDR3 runs to 14 residues. This CDR3 is CASRDPKEGYEQYF. The CDR3 coding sequence is TGTGCCAGCAGGGACCCCAAGGAGGGCTACGAGCAGTACTTC.

This chain links TRBV12-3 or TRBV12-4 with TRBJ1-1, with D possibly matching TRBD1 (6 bases). This CDR3 region has 13 residues. Trimming stripped 3 bases from V and 10 bases from J, with 15 bases between. The CDR3 region has the DNA TGTGCCAGCAGTTTTGGTACAGGGTCGAGAGCTTTCTTT. It is translated as CASSFGTGSRAFF.

The gene calls are TRBV5-1 and TRBJ2-1, with 7 nucleotides matching TRBD1. This CDR3 has 14 residues. Unmatched junction bases numbered 5, after V lost 4 bases and J lost 4 bases. Germline V CDR1 and CDR2: SGHRS, YFSETQ. The CDR3 loop reads CASSAGTAYNEQFF. DNA for the CDR3: TGCGCCAGCAGCGCCGGGACAGCTTACAATGAGCAGTTCTTC. Using reference TRBV5-1 and TRBJ2-1 for the parts outside the CDR3, the full variable domain is KAGVTQTPRYLIKTRGQQVTLSCSPISGHRSVSWYQQTPGQGLQFLFEYFSETQRNKGNFPGRFSGRQFSNSRSEMNVSTLELGDSALYLCASSAGTAYNEQFFGPGTRLTVL.

V is TRBV19 and J is TRBJ1-4; no clear D gene. V lost 2 bases to trimming and J lost 10 bases, with 14 bases between them. The CDR3 is 14 residues long. CDR1 LNHDA and CDR2 SQIVND come from the germline V gene (reference sequence). CDR3 sequence: CASSISQHGGKLFF. Here the CDR3 DNA reads TGTGCCAGTAGTATATCCCAACACGGAGGAAAACTGTTTTTT. The full variable domain, completed using reference TRBV19 and TRBJ1-4, is DGGITQSPKYLFRKEGQNVTLSCEQNLNHDAMYWYRQDPGQGLRLIYYSQIVNDFQKGDIAEGYSVSREKKESFPLTVTSAQKNPTAFYLCASSISQHGGKLFFGSGTQLSVL.

In this sample, this clone turned up a few times. The V call is TRBV12-3 or TRBV12-4, the J call TRBJ1-4; D perhaps matches TRBD1 (5 bases). The ends were cut back, 5 bases at V and 3 bases at J, with 7 bases in the middle. The CDR3 runs to 13 residues. This CDR3 is CASSRQSNEKLFF. CDR3 nucleotides: TGTGCCAGCAGTAGACAGTCTAATGAAAAACTGTTTTTT.

The rearrangement links TRBV11-1 to TRBJ2-5, with 8 bases matching TRBD2. With 8 bases clipped from V and 2 bases from J, the junction kept 10 bases outside the gene matches. Per the germline V gene, CDR1 is SGHAT and CDR2 is FQDESV (reference sequence). The CDR3 length is 15 residues. The CDR3: CASADQREIQETQYF. Here the CDR3 DNA reads TGTGCCAGCGCCGACCAGCGGGAGATACAAGAGACCCAGTACTTC. The variable domain in full, completed from reference TRBV11-1 and TRBJ2-5, reads EAEVAQSPRYKITEKSQAVAFWCDPISGHATLYWYRQILGQGPELLVQFQDESVVDDSQLPKDRFSAERLKGVDSTLKIQPAELGDSAMYLCASADQREIQETQYFGPGTRLLVL.

J is TRBJ1-2 and V is TRBV9; 7 nucleotides align to TRBD1. The CDR3 has 15 residues. V shed 0 bases, J shed 7 bases, and the junction held 9 bases outside the gene matches. Germline CDR1 reads SGDLS; CDR2 reads YYNGEE. The CDR3 nucleotides are TGTGCCAGCAGCGTAGAAGGTTCGACAGGGAGTGGCTACACCTTC. Protein sequence: CASSVEGSTGSGYTF.

This chain uses TRBV7-9 with TRBJ1-1; D unclear. Germline V gene sequence: CDR1 SEHNR, CDR2 FQNEAQ (reference sequence). The V end was cut by 3 bases, the J end by 3 bases, with 8 bases between. The CDR3 spans 13 residues. CDR3 in amino acids: CASSFSVDTEAFF. CDR3 in DNA: TGTGCCAGCAGCTTTTCGGTAGACACTGAAGCTTTCTTT.

J is TRBJ1-2 and V is TRBV6-2 or TRBV6-3; D is possibly TRBD1 (6 bases). Germline CDR1 is MNHEY and CDR2 is SVGEGT. The V gene lost 6 bases and the J gene lost 1 base, with 27 bases spanning the gap. The CDR3 contains 19 residues. Here the CDR3 DNA reads TGTGCCAGCAGCCCTCCGGACAGACGTACTGAAGGGGTTAACTATGGCTACACCTTC. Encoded protein: CASSPPDRRTEGVNYGYTF.

This clone was observed a single time. The CDR3 here is CASRSAGLTDTQYF. DNA of the CDR3: TGTGCCAGCAGGTCGGCAGGGCTGACAGATACGCAGTATTTT. This chain joins TRBV7-3 and TRBJ2-3; possibly TRBD1 for D (5 bases). Germline V gives CDR1 SGHTA, CDR2 FQGTGA. Trimming removed 6 bases from V and 3 bases from J, with 13 bases in between. The CDR3 is 14 residues long.

In its sample, this clone was seen once. The chain joins TRBV3-1 (or the pseudogene TRBV3-2) to TRBJ2-7; TRBD1 matches at 10 bases. CDR1 is LGHDT, CDR2 YNNKEL, per germline (reference sequence). The V gene end was trimmed by 8 bases and the J gene end by 2 bases; junction bases not matched to a gene: 6. The CDR3 runs to 14 residues. The CDR3 sequence: CASGRGQGPYEQYF. The CDR3 DNA is TGTGCCAGCGGGCGGGGACAGGGGCCCTACGAGCAGTACTTC.

The chain combines TRBV7-9 with TRBJ1-6, with 8 bases lining up with TRBD1. The CDR3 covers 18 residues. J was trimmed by 6 bases and V by 5 bases; bases with no gene match: 15. Germline CDR1 and CDR2: SEHNR and FQNEAQ (reference sequence). The CDR3 is CASSQNSGGLGFNSPLHF. The CDR3 nucleotides read TGTGCCAGCAGCCAAAATTCAGGGGGCCTTGGGTTTAATTCACCCCTCCACTTT.

The chain recombines TRBV30 with TRBJ2-7, with D perhaps TRBD2 (6 bases). V gave up 3 bases and J gave up 4 bases, with 13 bases separating them. Looked up from germline, CDR1 is GTSNPN and CDR2 is SVGIG (reference sequence). The CDR3 spans 13 residues. The CDR3 coding sequence is TGTGCCTGGAGGGTGGCGGGAAGTTACGAGCAGTACTTC. Its protein product is CAWRVAGSYEQYF.

The chain couples TRBV7-3 to TRBJ2-1, with TRBD2 matching over 12 bases. There are 15 residues in the CDR3. The junction had 4 bases not matched to a gene; V was cut back by 2 bases and J by 8 bases. CDR1 SGHTA and CDR2 FQGTGA come from the germline V gene. The CDR3, as DNA: TGTGCCAGCAGCTTAGTGGGGACTAGCGGGCATGAGCAGTTCTTC. Protein sequence: CASSLVGTSGHEQFF.